The rows below give T cell receptor beta chains drawn from one sample of a study of blood T cells in healthy people across ages. TCRdb reprocessed the 5' RACE reads via MiXCR and lists one record per CDR3 protein. Counted here are 700,000 to 900,000 distinct CDR3 sequences, about 48% occurring once; the ten biggest clones make up approximately 40%. What was sequenced was blood. Receptor source: an elderly man in good health. The CDR3 runs from the conserved cysteine through the conserved F or W. A D gene is named only where the DNA matches it firmly. Clone sizes are given selectively: once, few, many, or a class where the clone is expanded.

CDR3: CASTRDGKAEAFF
DNA: TGTGCCAGCACCCGGGACGGGAAGGCTGAAGCTTTCTTT
J: TRBJ1-1
D: NA
size: NA
V: TRBV6-5

CDR3: CASSLAGLAERGEQFF
DNA: TGCGCCAGCAGCTTGGCAGGCCTAGCAGAACGTGGTGAGCAGTTCTTC
J: TRBJ2-1
D: NA
size: NA
V: TRBV5-1

CDR3: CASSRDRGEEQYF
DNA: TGTGCCAGCAGCCGGGACAGGGGGGAAGAGCAGTACTTC
J: TRBJ2-7
D: TRBD1
size: NA
V: TRBV11-3

CDR3: CASSPQVSGNTIYF
DNA: TGTGCCAGCAGCCCACAGGTCTCTGGAAACACCATATATTTT
J: TRBJ1-3
D: NA
size: NA
V: TRBV12-3/TRBV12-4

CDR3: CASSLVGLSRGGEVDRYAYF
DNA: TGTGCCAGCAGCTTAGTGGGCCTCTCGCGGGGTGGAGAGGTTGACAGATACGCGTATTTT
J: TRBJ2-3
D: NA
size: NA
V: TRBV7-9

CDR3: CATSRPGREVGGYTF
DNA: TGTGCCACCAGCAGACCGGGACGGGAGGTCGGCGGCTACACCTTC
J: TRBJ1-2
D: NA
size: NA
V: TRBV15

CDR3: CASSGRTGGETQYF
DNA: TGTGCCAGCAGCGGACGGACCGGCGGTGAGACCCAGTACTTC
J: TRBJ2-5
D: NA
size: few
V: TRBV4-2

CDR3: CASSLSAGYTYEQYF
DNA: TGCGCCAGCAGCTTGTCGGCCGGCTATACCTACGAGCAGTACTTC
J: TRBJ2-7
D: NA
size: few
V: TRBV5-1

CDR3: CASSLSSSYEQFF
DNA: TGTGCCAGCAGTTTGTCAAGCTCCTACGAGCAGTTCTTC
J: TRBJ2-1
D: NA
size: NA
V: TRBV6-6

CDR3: CASSLLGATSTDTQYF
DNA: TGTGCCAGCAGTTTATTAGGGGCCACTAGCACAGATACGCAGTATTTT
J: TRBJ2-3
D: NA
size: few
V: TRBV12-3/TRBV12-4

CDR3: CASSKVKGMNTEAFF
DNA: TGTGCCAGCAGCAAAGTCAAGGGGATGAACACTGAAGCTTTCTTT
J: TRBJ1-1
D: NA
size: NA
V: TRBV21-1

CDR3: CASSQTGFLTETQYF
DNA: TGTGCCAGCAGCCAGACGGGGTTTCTGACGGAGACCCAGTACTTC
J: TRBJ2-5
D: NA
size: NA
V: TRBV9

CDR3: CASSQGAGVGEQFF
DNA: TGTGCCAGCAGCCAAGGTGCAGGAGTGGGTGAGCAGTTCTTC
J: TRBJ2-1
D: NA
size: few
V: TRBV3-1

CDR3: CASSRPGQGFRNEQFF
DNA: TGTGCCAGCAGCCGACCGGGACAGGGATTCCGCAATGAGCAGTTCTTC
J: TRBJ2-1
D: TRBD1
size: NA
V: TRBV27

CDR3: CASSPRRGNSPLHF
DNA: TGTGCCAGCAGCCCCCGCCGGGGGAATTCACCCCTCCACTTT
J: TRBJ1-6
D: NA
size: NA
V: TRBV7-2

CDR3: CTSSPGRTDYGYTF
DNA: TGCACCAGCAGCCCGGGACGGACTGACTATGGCTACACCTTC
J: TRBJ1-2
D: NA
size: NA
V: TRBV4-1

CDR3: CASRSKILLDEKLFF
DNA: TGTGCCAGCAGGTCAAAAATTCTCTTAGATGAAAAACTGTTTTTT
J: TRBJ1-4
D: NA
size: NA
V: TRBV6-5

CDR3: CASSKGSSGYTF
DNA: TGTGCCAGCAGTAAAGGGTCGAGTGGCTACACCTTC
J: TRBJ1-2
D: NA
size: NA
V: TRBV6-5

CDR3: CASSLSGMSRYAYF
DNA: TGTGCCAGCAGCCTTAGCGGGATGAGCAGATACGCGTATTTT
J: TRBJ2-3
D: TRBD2
size: NA
V: TRBV7-2

CDR3: CATSDLPRSGRGNEQFF
DNA: TGTGCCACCAGTGATCTCCCTCGGAGCGGGAGGGGCAATGAGCAGTTCTTC
J: TRBJ2-1
D: TRBD2
size: NA
V: TRBV24-1

CDR3: CASSLAPRGSGANVLTF
DNA: TGTGCCAGCAGTTTAGCCCCGAGGGGTTCTGGGGCCAACGTCCTGACTTTC
J: TRBJ2-6
D: NA
size: NA
V: TRBV12-3/TRBV12-4

CDR3: CASTDSPSYEQYF
DNA: TGCGCCAGCACCGACAGTCCCTCCTACGAGCAGTACTTC
J: TRBJ2-7
D: NA
size: NA
V: TRBV5-1

CDR3: CASNPSGSTDTQYF
DNA: TGTGCCAGCAACCCCTCGGGTAGCACAGATACGCAGTATTTT
J: TRBJ2-3
D: NA
size: NA
V: TRBV12-3/TRBV12-4

CDR3: CASSSHLGQYYNEQFF
DNA: TGTGCCAGCAGTTCCCACCTGGGGCAGTACTACAATGAGCAGTTCTTC
J: TRBJ2-1
D: NA
size: few
V: TRBV6-1

CDR3: CASNFSSSYNEQFF
DNA: TGTGCCAGCAACTTCTCTAGCTCCTACAATGAGCAGTTCTTC
J: TRBJ2-1
D: NA
size: once
V: TRBV5-6

CDR3: CASSRPSGSPYEQYF
DNA: TGTGCCAGCAGTCGCCCTAGCGGGAGCCCCTACGAGCAGTACTTC
J: TRBJ2-7
D: TRBD2
size: NA
V: TRBV28

CDR3: CASFGGLAPDEQYF
DNA: TGTGCCAGCTTTGGGGGACTAGCGCCCGATGAGCAGTACTTC
J: TRBJ2-4
D: TRBD2
size: NA
V: TRBV2

CDR3: CASSPQGAGRSYNEQFF
DNA: TGTGCCAGCAGCCCTCAGGGGGCTGGGAGGTCCTACAATGAGCAGTTCTTC
J: TRBJ2-1
D: TRBD1
size: NA
V: TRBV5-5

CDR3: CASSLLSQSNQPQHF
DNA: TGTGCCAGCAGCTTATTGTCTCAGAGCAATCAGCCCCAGCATTTT
J: TRBJ1-5
D: NA
size: few
V: TRBV7-2

CDR3: CASSQGTSGGASYEQYF
DNA: TGCGCCAGCAGCCAAGGGACTAGCGGGGGGGCCTCCTACGAGCAGTACTTC
J: TRBJ2-7
D: TRBD2
size: NA
V: TRBV4-1

CDR3: CSAKALADLYEQYF
DNA: TGCAGTGCTAAAGCCCTAGCGGACCTCTACGAGCAGTACTTC
J: TRBJ2-7
D: TRBD2
size: NA
V: TRBV20-1

CDR3: CASSWTGGDEQYF
DNA: TGCGCCAGCAGCTGGACAGGTGGGGACGAGCAGTACTTC
J: TRBJ2-7
D: TRBD1
size: NA
V: TRBV5-1

CDR3: CASSYSQGYNQPQHF
DNA: TGTGCCAGCAGTTACTCGCAGGGCTACAATCAGCCCCAGCATTTT
J: TRBJ1-5
D: NA
size: few
V: TRBV6-2/TRBV6-3

CDR3: CASRHSGGQGGEQYF
DNA: TGTGCCAGCAGGCACTCAGGGGGACAGGGGGGCGAGCAGTACTTC
J: TRBJ2-7
D: TRBD1
size: NA
V: TRBV6-5

CDR3: CASSDSLASTDTQYF
DNA: TGTGCCAGCAGTGATAGTTTGGCTAGCACAGATACGCAGTATTTT
J: TRBJ2-3
D: NA
size: NA
V: TRBV6-1

CDR3: CASSESWGTVNTYEQYF
DNA: TGTGCCAGCAGTGAAAGCTGGGGGACAGTAAATACCTACGAGCAGTACTTC
J: TRBJ2-7
D: TRBD1
size: many
V: TRBV2

CDR3: CASSFAGTWANEQFF
DNA: TGTGCCAGCAGCTTTGCCGGGACATGGGCCAATGAGCAGTTCTTC
J: TRBJ2-1
D: NA
size: few
V: TRBV7-9

CDR3: CASSETGQGFNEQFF
DNA: TGTGCCAGCAGTGAAACGGGACAGGGGTTCAATGAGCAGTTCTTC
J: TRBJ2-1
D: TRBD1
size: NA
V: TRBV25-1

CDR3: CSARDKAEGRYAYF
DNA: TGCAGTGCTAGAGATAAGGCCGAGGGGAGATACGCGTATTTT
J: TRBJ2-3
D: NA
size: NA
V: TRBV20-1

CDR3: CASSYSQGSSNEQFF
DNA: TGTGCCAGCAGTTACTCTCAGGGCTCCAGCAATGAGCAGTTCTTC
J: TRBJ2-1
D: NA
size: NA
V: TRBV6-5

CDR3: CAWSAPGVGVSAGYTF
DNA: TGTGCCTGGAGTGCCCCCGGGGTTGGAGTCTCCGCTGGCTACACCTTC
J: TRBJ1-2
D: NA
size: NA
V: TRBV30

CDR3: CASSVVSQGLLGDPEAFF
DNA: TGTGCCAGCAGCGTAGTGTCGCAGGGGTTATTGGGCGACCCTGAAGCTTTCTTT
J: TRBJ1-1
D: NA
size: NA
V: TRBV9

CDR3: CATSLAGANTGELFF
DNA: TGTGCCACGTCACTAGCGGGAGCGAACACCGGGGAGCTGTTTTTT
J: TRBJ2-2
D: TRBD2
size: NA
V: TRBV10-3

CDR3: CAWGNEQFF
DNA: TGTGCCTGGGGAAACGAGCAGTTCTTC
J: TRBJ2-1
D: NA
size: once
V: TRBV30

CDR3: CSASPGGPYNEQFF
DNA: TGCAGTGCTAGCCCGGGAGGCCCCTACAATGAGCAGTTCTTC
J: TRBJ2-1
D: TRBD2
size: once
V: TRBV20-1

CDR3: CASSDGTHSYEQYF
DNA: TGTGCCAGCAGTGACGGGACACACTCCTACGAGCAGTACTTC
J: TRBJ2-7
D: NA
size: NA
V: TRBV6-6

CDR3: CASSPLAGIPSSYNEQFF
DNA: TGTGCCAGCTCACCCCTAGCGGGAATACCTAGCTCCTACAATGAGCAGTTCTTC
J: TRBJ2-1
D: TRBD2
size: NA
V: TRBV18